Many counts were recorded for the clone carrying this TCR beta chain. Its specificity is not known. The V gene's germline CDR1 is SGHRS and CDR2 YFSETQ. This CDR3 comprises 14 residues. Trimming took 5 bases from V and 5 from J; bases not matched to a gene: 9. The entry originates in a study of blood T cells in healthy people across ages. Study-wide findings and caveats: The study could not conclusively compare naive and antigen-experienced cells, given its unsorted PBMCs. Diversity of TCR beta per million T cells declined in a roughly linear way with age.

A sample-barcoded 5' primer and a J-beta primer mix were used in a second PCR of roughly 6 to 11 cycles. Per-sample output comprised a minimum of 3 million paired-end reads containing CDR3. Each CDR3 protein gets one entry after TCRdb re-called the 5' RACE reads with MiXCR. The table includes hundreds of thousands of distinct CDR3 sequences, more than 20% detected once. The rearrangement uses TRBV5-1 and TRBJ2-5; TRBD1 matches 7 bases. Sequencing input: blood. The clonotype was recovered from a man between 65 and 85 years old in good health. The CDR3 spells CASRRTGDRETQYF. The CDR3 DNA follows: TGCGCCAGCAGGAGGACAGGAGACAGGGAGACCCAGTACTTC.